These 28 T cell receptor beta chains were all obtained from the same sample, sequenced in a study of CD4 T cells in relation to SARS-CoV-2 and coronaviruses. For these receptors, no antigen is known. The repertoire was sequenced with immunoSEQ multiplex PCR; TCRdb's copy has only in-frame clones and lacks some. The data show 30,000 to 40,000 clones, 60% to 85% seen once. Sequencing was performed on memory CD4+ T cells from PBMCs, cultured in vitro. The origin of the receptors is an adult with COVID-19.

This clone was observed a few times. The V gene is TRBV27, the J gene TRBJ2-7; D is uncertain. Trimming pared 3 bases from V and 0 bases from J, leaving 9 bases between. The CDR3 is 14 residues long. Germline assignment: CDR1 MNHEY and CDR2 SMNVEV (reference sequence). CDR3 DNA sequence: TGTGCCAGCAGTTTGAGAGTCTTCTCCTACGAGCAGTACTTC. It specifies CASSLRVFSYEQYF.

This clone was detected only once. The V gene is TRBV2, the J gene TRBJ1-2; D remains unclear. With 8 bases removed from V and 1 base from J, the gap between germline ends came to 11 bases. CDR3 length equals 13 residues. In germline, CDR1 is SNHLY, CDR2 FYNNEI. The CDR3 protein is CASRREGNYGYTF. CDR3 DNA sequence: TGTGCCAGCCGGCGGGAGGGTAACTATGGCTACACCTTC.

This clone showed up just once. J is TRBJ2-3 and V is TRBV11-3, with no clear D. Per germline, CDR1 SGHNT and CDR2 YENEEA. V was shortened by 2 bases and J by 4 bases, with 7 bases between the two germline ends. This CDR3 is built from 13 residues. CDR3 in DNA: TGTGCCAGCAGCTTAACCTCCCCAGATACGCAGTATTTT. Translating gives CASSLTSPDTQYF.

This clone has more than one count but fewer than ten. The CDR3 region is CSAADGGQYF. The CDR3 DNA sequence: TGCAGCGCGGCTGACGGGGGCCAGTACTTC. This chain connects TRBV29-1 to TRBJ2-5; D might be TRBD2 (6 bases). Trimming shortened V by 7 bases and J by 10 bases, and 13 bases separated the two germline ends. There are 10 residues in the CDR3. Germline CDR1 is SQVTM and CDR2 is ANQGSEA.

The V gene is TRBV25-1, the J gene TRBJ2-5; D perhaps matches TRBD2 (7 bases). The CDR3 consists of 14 residues. Trimming cost V 1 base and J 4 bases, with 10 bases left between them. Germline V gives CDR1 MGHDK, CDR2 SYGVNS. For the CDR3, the DNA is TGTGCCAGCAGTGAATGGGGAGGGGGAGAGACCCAGTACTTC. Its translation: CASSEWGGGETQYF.

This chain links TRBV15 with TRBJ1-3, with no clear D. Germline values: CDR1 LNHNV, CDR2 YYDKDF (reference sequence). The CDR3 contains 13 residues. V was pared by 1 base and J by 2 bases, with 3 bases between. This CDR3 reads CATSRAPGNTIYF. The CDR3 region has the DNA TGTGCCACCAGCAGAGCACCTGGAAACACCATATATTTT.

This sequence joins TRBV28 and TRBJ1-4; D not certain. Trimming cost V 3 bases and J 0 bases, with 8 bases left between them. CDR1 is MDHEN and CDR2 is SYDVKM in the germline V gene. CDR3 length equals 15 residues. The CDR3 DNA is TGTGCCAGCAGTTTGACGGGCTCAACTAATGAAAAACTGTTTTTT. Its translation is CASSLTGSTNEKLFF.

The chain uses TRBV19 and TRBJ2-3; the D gene could be TRBD1 or TRBD2 (5 bases each). The CDR3 has 14 residues. Trimming shortened V by 6 bases and J by 0 bases, and 10 bases separated the two germline ends. The germline CDR1 and CDR2 sequences are LNHDA and SQIVND (reference sequence). CDR3 nucleotides: TGTGCCAGTAGGCAGGGACCTAGCACAGATACGCAGTATTTT. Protein product: CASRQGPSTDTQYF.

V usage is TRBV7-9 and J usage is TRBJ2-2; D gene unclear. V lost 0 bases and J 4 bases, leaving 3 bases between the germline ends. The CDR3 covers 13 residues. Germline V lookup: CDR1 SEHNR, CDR2 FQNEAQ (reference sequence). The CDR3 region is CASSLAATGELFF. CDR3 sequence (DNA): TGTGCCAGCAGCTTAGCGGCCACCGGGGAGCTGTTTTTT.

V is TRBV10-2 and J is TRBJ1-5; weak D call: TRBD1 (6 bases). Per the germline V gene, CDR1 is WSHSY and CDR2 is SAAADI. The CDR3 has 15 residues. The ends were cut back, 2 bases at V and 5 bases at J, with 13 bases in the middle. CDR3: CASSEGRGLHQPQHF. The CDR3 DNA is TGCGCCAGCAGTGAGGGCAGGGGACTACATCAGCCCCAGCATTTT.

In its sample, this clone was seen once. For the CDR3, the DNA is TGCGCCAGCAGCCCATCCGGGACCGCCCAAGAGACCCAGTACTTC. It encodes CASSPSGTAQETQYF. The chain joins TRBV5-1 to TRBJ2-5; D is possibly TRBD1 or TRBD2 (5 bases each). The V gene lost 4 bases and the J gene lost 1 base, with 14 bases spanning the gap. CDR1 SGHRS and CDR2 YFSETQ come from the germline V gene. This CDR3 spans 15 amino acids.

The chain employs TRBV9 and TRBJ2-5; D is ambiguous. Per the germline V gene, CDR1 is SGDLS and CDR2 is YYNGEE. CDR3 length: 12 amino acids. The V gene lost 7 bases and the J gene lost 0 bases, with 7 bases spanning the gap. The CDR3 DNA sequence: TGTGCCAGCGCTAGGGACCAAGAGACCCAGTACTTC. Residues: CASARDQETQYF.

This clone has only a few counts. This rearrangement joins TRBV5-1 to TRBJ1-5, with TRBD1 matching over 10 bases. Germline CDR1 and CDR2: SGHRS and YFSETQ. This CDR3 is 15 amino acids long. Germline trimming cut 4 bases from V and 6 bases from J; bases unmatched to any gene: 7. As DNA, the CDR3 is TGCGCCAGCAGCCCAGACAGGGGGCTTGGTCAGCCCCAGCATTTT. Protein product: CASSPDRGLGQPQHF.

The CDR3 here is CASSLGTSGRQNEQFF. CDR3 nucleotides: TGTGCCAGCAGCTTAGGGACTAGCGGGAGACAAAATGAGCAGTTCTTC. The chain joins TRBV11-3 to TRBJ2-1; 13 nucleotides line up with TRBD2. Germline V lookup: CDR1 SGHNT, CDR2 YENEEA. V was pared by 1 base and J by 7 bases, with 4 bases of the junction left unmatched. The CDR3 covers 16 residues.

The chain couples TRBV20-1 to TRBJ2-1; 9 bases agree with TRBD2. The trim removed 5 bases at V and 9 bases at J, leaving 2 bases unmatched. The CDR3 has 11 residues. Germline V gene data show CDR1 as DFQATT and CDR2 as SNEGSKA (reference sequence). Here the CDR3 DNA reads TGCAGTGCTGGACTAGCGTTTGAGCAGTTCTTC. Encoded protein: CSAGLAFEQFF.

This clone was seen a few times. The chain links TRBV4-1 to TRBJ1-5; 7 positions agree with TRBD1. The J segment lost 4 bases and the V segment lost 0 bases, leaving 9 bases of the junction unmatched. The length of the CDR3 is 17 residues. Germline assignment: CDR1 MGHRA and CDR2 YSYEKL. The CDR3 region has the DNA TGCGCCAGCAGCCAAGAATCGGGCAGGGGGTATAATCAGCCCCAGCATTTT. Its protein product is CASSQESGRGYNQPQHF.

This rearrangement joins TRBV6-6 to TRBJ1-4; D unresolved. The germline V and J ends were trimmed by 0 bases and 3 bases, with 8 bases remaining between them. The germline V gene encodes CDR1 MNHNY and CDR2 SVGAGI (reference sequence). The CDR3 loop spans 15 amino acids. The CDR3 region is CASSYSGFANEKLFF. DNA of the CDR3: TGTGCCAGCAGTTACTCAGGGTTTGCTAATGAAAAACTGTTTTTT.

V is TRBV6-1 and J is TRBJ2-5, with TRBD2 as a possible D gene (6 bases). From germline, CDR1 is MNHNS and CDR2 SASEGT. V lost 2 bases to trimming and J lost 5 bases, with 18 bases between them. The CDR3 contains 16 residues. The CDR3 DNA is TGTGCCAGCAGTGAACTAGCTGCGGGGAGATGGGAGACCCAGTACTTC. Protein sequence: CASSELAAGRWETQYF.

The chain combines TRBV5-8 with TRBJ2-7; possibly TRBD1 for D (6 bases). Germline CDR1 and CDR2: SGHTS and YDEGEE. This CDR3 contains 18 residues. Trimming removed 3 bases at V and 4 bases at J, with 26 bases between. CDR3: CASSSTNPGTGTLYEQYF. The CDR3 DNA reads as TGTGCCAGCAGCTCCACCAACCCCGGAACAGGGACCCTGTACGAGCAGTACTTC. The full variable domain, completed using reference TRBV5-8 and TRBJ2-7, is EAGVTQSPTHLIKTRGQQATLRCSPISGHTSVYWYQQALGLGLQFLLWYDEGEERNRGNFPPRFSGRQFPNYSSELNVNALELEDSALYLCASSSTNPGTGTLYEQYFGPGTRLTVT.

This chain connects TRBV12-3 or TRBV12-4 to TRBJ1-1; D is undetermined. The CDR3 is 12 amino acids. Trimming shortened V by 4 bases and J by 11 bases, and 14 bases separated the two germline ends. The CDR3 is CASSSSPRRAFF. The CDR3, as DNA: TGTGCCAGCAGTTCCAGCCCGCGGCGGGCTTTCTTT.

This clone occurred a few times. J is TRBJ2-7 and V is TRBV18; a weak D match, TRBD2 (7 bases). CDR1 KGHSH and CDR2 LQKENI come from the germline V gene. The V gene lost 3 bases and the J gene lost 0 bases, with 21 bases spanning the gap. The CDR3 contains 18 residues. CDR3 loop: CASSPKGDLAESSYEQYF. Written as DNA, the CDR3 is TGTGCCAGCTCACCGAAGGGGGATCTAGCGGAAAGCTCCTACGAGCAGTACTTC.

V and J are TRBV28 and TRBJ1-2; TRBD1 matches at 8 bases. V lost 4 bases and J lost 3; bases outside the gene matches: 7. This CDR3 has 15 amino acids. Germline values: CDR1 MDHEN, CDR2 SYDVKM. CDR3 region: CASSSPGQEHYGYTF. The CDR3 bases are TGTGCCAGCAGTTCACCGGGACAGGAACACTATGGCTACACCTTC.

CDR3 DNA sequence: TGTGCCAGCAGGGAGCCGGGATCCCACCATTCCGAGCAGTACTTC. It yields the protein CASREPGSHHSEQYF. The V call is TRBV7-9, the J call TRBJ2-7, with a possible D match to TRBD2 (5 bases). V lost 6 bases, J lost 6 bases, and 21 bases lay in between. The V gene's germline CDR1 is SEHNR and CDR2 FQNEAQ (reference sequence). This CDR3 spans 15 amino acids.

The J gene is TRBJ2-5, the V gene TRBV19, with a weak D call TRBD2 (7 bases). The CDR3 is 15 residues long. The germline V and J ends were trimmed by 5 bases and 2 bases, with 15 bases remaining between them. Germline V gives CDR1 LNHDA, CDR2 SQIVND (reference sequence). The CDR3 loop reads CASSPAGAEQETQYF. CDR3 DNA sequence: TGTGCCAGTAGTCCTGCGGGGGCTGAACAAGAGACCCAGTACTTC.

The chain recombines TRBV19 with TRBJ1-3; tentative D call: TRBD1 (5 bases). This CDR3 is built from 14 residues. V was pared by 7 bases and J by 4 bases, with 14 bases between. The germline V gene encodes CDR1 LNHDA and CDR2 SQIVND (reference sequence). CDR3 amino acids: CASTNRGEGNTIYF. In DNA, the CDR3 is TGTGCCAGTACAAACCGAGGGGAAGGAAACACCATATATTTT.

The DNA for the CDR3 is TGTGCCAGCAGCATCATGGATCTGAACACTGAAGCTTTCTTT. This gives the protein CASSIMDLNTEAFF. This chain connects TRBV6-5 to TRBJ1-1; no reliable D call. The germline V gene has CDR1 MNHEY and CDR2 SVGAGI. V lost 6 bases, J lost 0 bases, and 11 bases lay in between. The CDR3 sequence is 14 residues long.

V usage is TRBV5-5 and J usage is TRBJ1-1; possibly TRBD1 for D (5 bases). The V gene's germline CDR1 is SGHKS and CDR2 YYEKEE (reference sequence). This CDR3 region has 14 residues. V was clipped by 2 bases and J by 6 bases, with 14 bases between them. The CDR3 region is CASSLLRGPSEAFF. The CDR3 DNA sequence: TGTGCCAGCAGCTTACTTAGGGGCCCATCTGAAGCTTTCTTT.

The chain links TRBV11-2 to TRBJ2-5; a weak D match, TRBD2 (6 bases). Trimming pared 5 bases from V and 3 bases from J, leaving 10 bases between. This CDR3 comprises 13 residues. Germline assignment: CDR1 SGHAT and CDR2 FQNNGV. CDR3 protein: CASSPQREETQYF. The DNA for the CDR3 is TGTGCCAGCAGCCCCCAGCGGGAAGAGACCCAGTACTTC.